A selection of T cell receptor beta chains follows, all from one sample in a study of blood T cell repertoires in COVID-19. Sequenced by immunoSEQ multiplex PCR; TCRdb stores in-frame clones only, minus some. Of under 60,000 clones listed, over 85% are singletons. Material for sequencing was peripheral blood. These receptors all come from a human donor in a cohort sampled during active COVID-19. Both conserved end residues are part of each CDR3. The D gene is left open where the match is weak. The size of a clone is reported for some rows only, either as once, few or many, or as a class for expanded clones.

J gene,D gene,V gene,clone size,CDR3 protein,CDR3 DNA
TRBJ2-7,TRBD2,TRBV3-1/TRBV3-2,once,CASSLSGRRRFGYEQYF,TGTGCCAGCAGCCTTAGCGGGAGGCGAAGATTTGGCTACGAGCAGTACTTC
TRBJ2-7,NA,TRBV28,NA,CASNSGTVNSYEQYF,TGTGCCAGCAATAGCGGGACAGTGAACTCCTACGAGCAGTACTTC
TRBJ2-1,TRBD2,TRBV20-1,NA,CSASLAGALEQFF,TGCAGTGCTAGTCTAGCGGGAGCACTGGAGCAGTTCTTC
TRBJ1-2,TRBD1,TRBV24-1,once,CATSDFVQGQDCYTF,TGTGCCACCAGTGATTTTGTGCAGGGACAGGATTGCTACACCTTC
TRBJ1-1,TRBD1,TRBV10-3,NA,CAITEGQKSEAFF,TGTGCCATCACCGAGGGACAGAAAAGTGAAGCTTTCTTT
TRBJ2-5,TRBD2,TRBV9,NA,CASSVGTSGAQETQYF,TGTGCCAGCAGCGTAGGGACTAGCGGAGCCCAAGAGACCCAGTACTTC
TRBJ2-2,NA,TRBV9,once,CASTDGSGAGELFF,TGTGCCAGCACCGACGGGAGTGGGGCCGGGGAGCTGTTTTTT
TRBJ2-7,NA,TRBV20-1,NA,CSASRPGSYEQYF,TGCAGTGCTAGTCGGCCAGGCTCCTACGAGCAGTACTTC
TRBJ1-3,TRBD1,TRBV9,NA,CASSNHDRGEGNTIYF,TGTGCCAGCAGCAACCACGACAGGGGCGAAGGAAACACCATATATTTT
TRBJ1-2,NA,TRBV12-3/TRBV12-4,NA,CASSLEGYYGYTF,TGTGCCAGCAGTTTAGAGGGGTACTATGGCTACACCTTC
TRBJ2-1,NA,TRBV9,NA,CASSLGDSGYNEQFF,TGTGCCAGCAGCCTCGGAGACAGCGGGTACAATGAGCAGTTCTTC
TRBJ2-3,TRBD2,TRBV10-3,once,CAISESGPGGPTDTQYF,TGTGCCATCAGTGAGTCTGGTCCGGGAGGGCCAACAGATACGCAGTATTTT
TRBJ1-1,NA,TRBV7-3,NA,CASSLYGKNTEAFF,TGTGCCAGCAGCTTATACGGGAAAAACACTGAAGCTTTCTTT
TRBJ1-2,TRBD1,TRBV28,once,CASDRGGINGYTF,TGTGCCAGCGACAGGGGAGGTATCAATGGCTACACCTTC
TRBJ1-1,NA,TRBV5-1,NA,CASSKTLNTEAFF,TGCGCCAGCAGCAAGACACTGAACACTGAAGCTTTCTTT
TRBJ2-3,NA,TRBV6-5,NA,CASSYYQGRGDTQYF,TGTGCCAGCAGTTATTACCAGGGGAGGGGAGATACGCAGTATTTT
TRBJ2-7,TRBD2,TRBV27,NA,CASSFERGRSYEQYF,TGTGCCAGCAGTTTCGAGCGGGGTAGGTCCTACGAGCAGTACTTC
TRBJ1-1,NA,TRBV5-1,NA,CASSLLQLNTEAFF,TGCGCCAGCAGCTTGTTACAGTTGAACACTGAAGCTTTCTTT
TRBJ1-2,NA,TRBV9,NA,CASSATGIGYTF,TGTGCCAGCAGCGCCACAGGGATAGGCTACACCTTC
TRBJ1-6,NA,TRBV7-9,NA,CASSLQGGGSPLHF,TGTGCCAGCAGCTTACAGGGAGGAGGTTCACCCCTCCACTTT
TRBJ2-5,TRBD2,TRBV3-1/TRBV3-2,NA,CASSQPRSGSEYF,TGTGCCAGCAGCCAGCCACGGAGCGGGAGCGAGTACTTC
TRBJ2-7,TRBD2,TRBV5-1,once,CASSLILAGQEQYF,TGCGCCAGCAGCTTGATACTAGCGGGACAGGAGCAGTACTTC
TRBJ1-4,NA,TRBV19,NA,CASSSGTLNEKLFF,TGTGCCAGTAGTAGCGGGACCCTTAATGAAAAACTGTTTTTT
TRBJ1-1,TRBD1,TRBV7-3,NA,CASSSTGSKNTEAFF,TGTGCCAGCAGCTCGACAGGGTCGAAGAACACTGAAGCTTTCTTT
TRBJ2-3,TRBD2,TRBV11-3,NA,CASVLAGGRTDTQYF,TGTGCCAGCGTGCTAGCGGGAGGACGCACAGATACGCAGTATTTT
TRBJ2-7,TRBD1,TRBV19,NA,CASNPGTETYEQYF,TGTGCCAGTAACCCCGGGACAGAAACCTACGAGCAGTACTTC
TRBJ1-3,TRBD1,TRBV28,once,CASSGTGSGNTIYF,TGTGCCAGCAGCGGGACAGGCTCTGGAAACACCATATATTTT
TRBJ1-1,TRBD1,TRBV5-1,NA,CASSLTQTGMNTEAFF,TGCGCCAGCAGCTTGACCCAGACAGGGATGAACACTGAAGCTTTCTTT
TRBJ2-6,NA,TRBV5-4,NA,CASSPHRGGAGANVLTF,TGTGCCAGCAGCCCTCATAGGGGGGGCGCTGGGGCCAACGTCCTGACTTTC
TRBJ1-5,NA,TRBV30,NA,CAWSASGLGNQPQHF,TGTGCCTGGAGTGCCTCAGGGTTAGGCAATCAGCCCCAGCATTTT
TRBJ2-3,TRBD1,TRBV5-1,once,CASSIGTGTDTDTQYF,TGCGCCAGCAGCATAGGGACAGGGACGGACACAGATACGCAGTATTTT
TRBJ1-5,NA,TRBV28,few,CASSRGGAGVNQPQHF,TGTGCCAGCAGTCGGGGTGGGGCAGGGGTCAATCAGCCCCAGCATTTT
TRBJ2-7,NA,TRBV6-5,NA,CASSSHAGAAGYEQYF,TGTGCCAGCAGTTCACACGCGGGGGCGGCGGGCTACGAGCAGTACTTC
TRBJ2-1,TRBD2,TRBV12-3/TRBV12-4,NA,CASSLGGSDEQFF,TGTGCCAGCAGTTTGGGGGGGTCAGATGAGCAGTTCTTC
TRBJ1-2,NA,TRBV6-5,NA,CASTTVGANYGYTF,TGTGCCAGCACGACAGTGGGCGCTAACTATGGCTACACCTTC
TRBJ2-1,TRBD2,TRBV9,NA,CASSASLAANYNEQFF,TGTGCCAGCAGCGCATCACTAGCGGCTAACTACAATGAGCAGTTCTTC
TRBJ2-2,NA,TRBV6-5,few,CASSYSGANTGELFF,TGTGCCAGCAGTTACTCGGGAGCGAACACCGGGGAGCTGTTTTTT
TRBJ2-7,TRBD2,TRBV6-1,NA,CASSEETSGSYEQYF,TGTGCCAGCAGTGAAGAGACTAGCGGTTCCTACGAGCAGTACTTC
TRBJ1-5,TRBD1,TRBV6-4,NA,CASSDGRWGTGGLRFSQPQHF,TGTGCCAGCAGTGACGGGAGGTGGGGGACAGGGGGCTTACGCTTCTCTCAGCCCCAGCATTTT
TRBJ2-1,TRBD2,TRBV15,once,CATSRGGTSNNEQFF,TGTGCCACCAGCAGAGGCGGGACTAGTAACAATGAGCAGTTCTTC
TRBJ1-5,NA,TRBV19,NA,CASSTVGGGNQPQHF,TGTGCCAGTAGCACCGTTGGGGGCGGCAATCAGCCCCAGCATTTT
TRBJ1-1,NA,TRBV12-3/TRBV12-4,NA,CASSQGGKTEAFF,TGTGCCAGCAGTCAAGGGGGTAAAACTGAAGCTTTCTTT
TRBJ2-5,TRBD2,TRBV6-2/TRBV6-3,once,CASSPGTSGRAKETQYF,TGTGCCAGCAGCCCCGGGACTAGCGGGAGAGCTAAAGAGACCCAGTACTTC
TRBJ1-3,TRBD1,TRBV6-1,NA,CASSDDRGLGNTIYF,TGTGCCAGCAGTGACGACAGGGGGCTGGGAAACACCATATATTTT
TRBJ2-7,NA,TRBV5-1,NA,CASSSGQRQYF,TGCGCCAGCAGCTCAGGACAGAGACAGTACTTC
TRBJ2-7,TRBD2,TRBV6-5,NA,CASSYSAGDSYEQYF,TGTGCCAGCAGTTACTCGGCGGGGGATTCCTACGAGCAGTACTTC
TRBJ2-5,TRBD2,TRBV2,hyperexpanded,CASRPTSGRETQYF,TGTGCCAGCAGGCCTACTAGCGGGAGAGAGACCCAGTACTTC
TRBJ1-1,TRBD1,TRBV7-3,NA,CASSWTGGNRAEAFF,TGTGCCAGCAGCTGGACAGGAGGGAACAGGGCTGAAGCTTTCTTT
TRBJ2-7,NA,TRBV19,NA,CASSIDSGASLEQYF,TGTGCCAGTAGTATAGATTCAGGGGCGTCTCTCGAGCAGTACTTC
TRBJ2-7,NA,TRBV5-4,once,CASSSGQSYGEQYF,TGTGCCAGCAGCTCAGGACAGAGTTATGGCGAGCAGTACTTC
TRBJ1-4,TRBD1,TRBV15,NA,CATSQDRGRTNEKLFF,TGTGCCACCAGCCAGGACAGGGGGCGGACTAATGAAAAACTGTTTTTT